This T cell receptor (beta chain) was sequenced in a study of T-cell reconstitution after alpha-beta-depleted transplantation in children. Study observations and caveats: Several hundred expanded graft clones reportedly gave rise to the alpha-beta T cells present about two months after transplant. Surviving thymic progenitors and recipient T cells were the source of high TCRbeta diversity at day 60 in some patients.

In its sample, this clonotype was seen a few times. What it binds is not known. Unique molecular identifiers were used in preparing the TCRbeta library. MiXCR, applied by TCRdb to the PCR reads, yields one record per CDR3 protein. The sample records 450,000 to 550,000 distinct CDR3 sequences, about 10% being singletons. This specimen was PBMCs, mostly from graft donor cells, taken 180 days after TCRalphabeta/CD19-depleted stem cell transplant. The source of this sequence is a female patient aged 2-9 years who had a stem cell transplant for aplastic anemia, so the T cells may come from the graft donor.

The CDR3 spells CATGEGSNTGELFF. Written as DNA, the CDR3 is TGTGCCACCGGGGAGGGGTCCAACACCGGGGAGCTGTTTTTT. The V gene is TRBV15, the J gene TRBJ2-2; 7 nucleotides agree with TRBD2. The CDR3 covers 14 residues. V lost 8 bases to trimming and J lost 2 bases; unmatched junction nucleotides: 5. CDR1 is LNHNV and CDR2 is YYDKDF in the germline V gene (reference sequence).